This TCR beta chain was sequenced during a study of regulatory T cells in long-lasting Graves disease. Time point meaning: newly diagnosed GD, antithyroid drugs for less than 3 months. Following extraction of RNA from PBMCs, that RNA was used to make the TCR library. V lost 3 bases to trimming and J lost 6 bases, with 11 bases between them. Germline-derived CDR1 and CDR2 are MDHEN and SYDVKM. CDR3 length equals 14 residues. Broader study findings: Persistent patients shared more public clonotypes (approximately 2,700) than newly diagnosed patients (966).

To make TCR beta libraries, researchers used iRepertoire HTBI primers and Arm-PCR of CDR3 regions. Original methodology: Identified across the samples were 62 TRBV segments and over 11 TRBJ segments. A single record per CDR3 protein comes from TCRdb applying MiXCR to the multiplex PCR reads. The V and J calls were not made by the authors but by TCRdb's processing. The sample comprises around 420,000 distinct CDR3 sequences, 15% of which are singletons, and around 7.6% rests with the top ten. At least ten counts were recorded for this clonotype. As yet, its antigen is unknown. The data were also submitted as part of a second study, on T cells in Graves' hyperthyroidism and ophthalmopathy. That source adds: Diagnoses were made from clinical symptoms, serum measures (thyroxine and TRAb), thyroid ultrasound and orbital computed tomography. HTBI primers were the set used in a first-round RT-PCR of the TCR CDR3.

Specimen: peripheral blood mononuclear cells (PBMCs), collected at new diagnosis, from a patient treated with antithyroid drugs. The rearrangement links TRBV28 to TRBJ2-2; tentatively, D is TRBD2 (6 bases). The source is a woman aged 40 to 50 with Graves disease. Here the CDR3 reads CASSFGGEAGELFF. DNA of the CDR3: TGTGCCAGCAGTTTTGGAGGGGAGGCCGGGGAGCTGTTTTTT.